This TCR beta chain was found in a study of CD8+CD57+ T cells in acquired aplastic anemia. Germline lookup yields CDR1 LGHNA and CDR2 YNFKEQ. V shed 1 base and J 8 bases; nucleotides not matched to a gene: 5. The CDR3 runs to 14 residues. Patients selected for sequencing had displayed CD8+CD57+ cell expansion by flow cytometry. Using genomic DNA as the template, TCR beta VDJ and CDR3 profiling was carried out. TCRdb called the reads again in MiXCR, with one record for every CDR3 protein. The sample has about 170,000 distinct CDR3 sequences, less than 60% seen once. This clonotype was counted many times.

This clonotype originated in a human donor with aplastic anemia. Sequenced sample: sorted CD4+, CD8+, or CD8+CD57+ T cells (not recorded which) from PBMCs. The rearrangement joins TRBV4-2 to TRBJ2-4, with 7 bases matching TRBD2. This CDR3 is CASSQGVGGYIQYF. The DNA for the CDR3 is TGTGCCAGCAGCCAAGGGGTCGGGGGGTACATTCAGTACTTC.